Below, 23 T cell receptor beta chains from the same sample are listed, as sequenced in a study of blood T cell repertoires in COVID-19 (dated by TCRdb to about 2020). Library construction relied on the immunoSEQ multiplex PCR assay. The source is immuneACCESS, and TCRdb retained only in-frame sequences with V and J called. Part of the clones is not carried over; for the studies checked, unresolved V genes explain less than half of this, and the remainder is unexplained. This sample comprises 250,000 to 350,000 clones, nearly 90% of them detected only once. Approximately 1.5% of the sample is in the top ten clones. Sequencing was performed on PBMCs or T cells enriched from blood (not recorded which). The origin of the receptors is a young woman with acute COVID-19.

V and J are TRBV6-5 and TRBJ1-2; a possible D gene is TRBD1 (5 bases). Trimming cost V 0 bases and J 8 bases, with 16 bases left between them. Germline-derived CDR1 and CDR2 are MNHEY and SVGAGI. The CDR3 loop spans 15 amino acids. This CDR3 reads CASSYSPGGEMGYTF. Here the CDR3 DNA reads TGTGCCAGCAGTTACTCCCCAGGAGGGGAAATGGGCTACACCTTC.

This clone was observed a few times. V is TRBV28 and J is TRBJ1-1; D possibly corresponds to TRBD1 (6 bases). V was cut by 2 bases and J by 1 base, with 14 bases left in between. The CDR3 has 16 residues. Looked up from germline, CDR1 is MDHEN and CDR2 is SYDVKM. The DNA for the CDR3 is TGTGCCAGCAGTTTAATAGTGGACAGATCGAACACTGAAGCTTTCTTT. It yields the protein CASSLIVDRSNTEAFF.

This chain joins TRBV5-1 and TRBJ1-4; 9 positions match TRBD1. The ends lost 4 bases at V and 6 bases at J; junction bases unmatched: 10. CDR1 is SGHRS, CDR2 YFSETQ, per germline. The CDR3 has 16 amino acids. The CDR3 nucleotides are TGCGCCAGCAGCAATACAGGGGGCGCGGGTCATGAAAAACTGTTTTTT. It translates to CASSNTGGAGHEKLFF.

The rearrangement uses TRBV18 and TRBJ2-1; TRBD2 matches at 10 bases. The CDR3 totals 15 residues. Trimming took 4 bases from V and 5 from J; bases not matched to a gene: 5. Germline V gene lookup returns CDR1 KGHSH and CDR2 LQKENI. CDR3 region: CASSQSGRVNNEQFF. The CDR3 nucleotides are TGTGCCAGCTCACAAAGCGGGAGGGTAAACAATGAGCAGTTCTTC.

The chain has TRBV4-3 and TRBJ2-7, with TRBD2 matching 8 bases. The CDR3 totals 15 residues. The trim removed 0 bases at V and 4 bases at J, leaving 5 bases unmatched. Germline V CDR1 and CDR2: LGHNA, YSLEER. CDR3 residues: CASSQDSGGLYEQYF. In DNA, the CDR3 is TGCGCCAGCAGCCAAGATTCGGGAGGGTTGTACGAGCAGTACTTC.

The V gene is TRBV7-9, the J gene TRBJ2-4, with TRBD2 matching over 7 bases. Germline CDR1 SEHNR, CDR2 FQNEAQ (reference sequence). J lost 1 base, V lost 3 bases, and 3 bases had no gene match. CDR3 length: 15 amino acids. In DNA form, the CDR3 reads TGTGCCAGCAGCTTCGGGGGGTCGGCCAAAAACATTCAGTACTTC. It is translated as CASSFGGSAKNIQYF.

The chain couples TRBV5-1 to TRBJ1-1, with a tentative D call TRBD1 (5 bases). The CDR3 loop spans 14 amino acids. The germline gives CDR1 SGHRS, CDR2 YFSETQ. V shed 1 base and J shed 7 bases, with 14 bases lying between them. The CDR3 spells CASSLYPQADEAFF. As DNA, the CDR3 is TGCGCCAGCAGCTTGTACCCACAGGCTGATGAAGCTTTCTTT. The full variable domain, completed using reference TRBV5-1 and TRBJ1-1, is KAGVTQTPRYLIKTRGQQVTLSCSPISGHRSVSWYQQTPGQGLQFLFEYFSETQRNKGNFPGRFSGRQFSNSRSEMNVSTLELGDSALYLCASSLYPQADEAFFGQGTRLTVV.

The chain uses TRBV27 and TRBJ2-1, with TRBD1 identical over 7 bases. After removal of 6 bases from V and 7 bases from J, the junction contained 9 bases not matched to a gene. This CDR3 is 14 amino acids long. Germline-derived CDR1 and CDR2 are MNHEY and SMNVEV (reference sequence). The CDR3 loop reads CASSEGQLGNEQFF. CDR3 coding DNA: TGTGCCAGCAGCGAGGGACAGTTAGGTAATGAGCAGTTCTTC.

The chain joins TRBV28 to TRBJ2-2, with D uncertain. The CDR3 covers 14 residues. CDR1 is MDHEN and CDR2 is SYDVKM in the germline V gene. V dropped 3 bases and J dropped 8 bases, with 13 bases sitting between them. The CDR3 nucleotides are TGTGCCAGCAGTTTTTACATTCTAGGTGGGGAGCTGTTTTTT. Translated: CASSFYILGGELFF.

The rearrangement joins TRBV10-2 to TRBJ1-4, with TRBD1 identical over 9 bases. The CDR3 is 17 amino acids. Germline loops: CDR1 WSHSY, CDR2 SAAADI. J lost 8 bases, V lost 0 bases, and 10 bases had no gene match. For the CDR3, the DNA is TGCGCCAGCAGTGAGTCGACTGGAGACAGGGGGGACGAAAAACTGTTTTTT. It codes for CASSESTGDRGDEKLFF.

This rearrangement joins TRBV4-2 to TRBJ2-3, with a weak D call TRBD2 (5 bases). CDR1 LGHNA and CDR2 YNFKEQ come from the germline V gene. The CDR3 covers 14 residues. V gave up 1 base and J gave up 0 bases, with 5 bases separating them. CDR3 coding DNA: TGTGCCAGCAGCCAAGGAGGGAGCACAGATACGCAGTATTTT. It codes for CASSQGGSTDTQYF.

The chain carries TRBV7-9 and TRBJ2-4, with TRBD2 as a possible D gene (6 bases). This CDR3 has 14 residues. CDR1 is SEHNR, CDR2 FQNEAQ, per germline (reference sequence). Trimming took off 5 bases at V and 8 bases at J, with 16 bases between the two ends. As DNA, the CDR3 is TGTGCCAGCAGCCGCGGGACCGATTGGGACATTCAGTACTTC. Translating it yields CASSRGTDWDIQYF.

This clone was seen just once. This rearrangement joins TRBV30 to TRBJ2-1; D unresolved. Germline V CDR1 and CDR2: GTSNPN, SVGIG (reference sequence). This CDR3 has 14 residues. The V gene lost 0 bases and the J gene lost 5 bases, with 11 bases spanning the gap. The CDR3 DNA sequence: TGTGCCTGGAGTGTACGTCTGAGAAACAATGAGCAGTTCTTC. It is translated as CAWSVRLRNNEQFF.

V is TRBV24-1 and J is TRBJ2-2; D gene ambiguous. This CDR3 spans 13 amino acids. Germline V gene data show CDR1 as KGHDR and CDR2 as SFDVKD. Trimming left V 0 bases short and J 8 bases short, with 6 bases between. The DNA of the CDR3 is TGTGCCACCAGTGATTTGCACCGGGGGGAGCTGTTTTTT. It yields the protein CATSDLHRGELFF.

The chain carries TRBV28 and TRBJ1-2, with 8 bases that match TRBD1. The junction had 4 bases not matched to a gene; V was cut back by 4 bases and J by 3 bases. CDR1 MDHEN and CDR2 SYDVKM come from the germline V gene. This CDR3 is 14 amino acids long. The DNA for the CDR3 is TGTGCCAGCAGTTCCCCAGGGGGCTACTATGGCTACACCTTC. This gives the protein CASSSPGGYYGYTF.

CDR3 DNA sequence: TGTGCCTGGAGTGCATTGGGCGGGATTAGTGGATTGATGGCCAAAAACATTCAGTACTTC. Encoded protein: CAWSALGGISGLMAKNIQYF. The chain carries TRBV30 and TRBJ2-4, with a tentative D call TRBD2 (6 bases). From germline, CDR1 is GTSNPN and CDR2 SVGIG (reference sequence). This CDR3 has 20 residues. The V end lost 1 base, the J end lost 1 base, and 26 bases lay between the germline ends.

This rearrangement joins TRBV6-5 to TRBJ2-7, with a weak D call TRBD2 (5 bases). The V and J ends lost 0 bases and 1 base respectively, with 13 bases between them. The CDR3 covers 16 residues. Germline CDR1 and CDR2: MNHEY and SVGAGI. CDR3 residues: CASSYSRASRSYEQYF. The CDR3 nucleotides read TGTGCCAGCAGTTACTCGAGGGCTTCGAGGTCCTACGAGCAGTACTTC.

The DNA for the CDR3 is TGTGCCACCAGCAGAGATCTTGGCGGAGAGACCCAGTACTTC. Its translation is CATSRDLGGETQYF. The chain has TRBV15 and TRBJ2-5; D is unresolved. The CDR3 loop spans 14 amino acids. From germline, CDR1 is LNHNV and CDR2 YYDKDF (reference sequence). V was clipped by 0 bases and J by 4 bases, with 9 bases between them.

The CDR3 reads CASSLQQGARDTQYF. Here the CDR3 DNA reads TGTGCCAGCAGTCTGCAACAGGGGGCCAGAGATACGCAGTATTTT. This chain connects TRBV6-2 or TRBV6-3 to TRBJ2-3, with 9 bases that match TRBD1. With V trimmed by 5 bases and J by 5 bases, 8 bases remained unmatched. The CDR3 has 15 amino acids. The V gene's germline CDR1 is MNHEY and CDR2 SVGEGT.

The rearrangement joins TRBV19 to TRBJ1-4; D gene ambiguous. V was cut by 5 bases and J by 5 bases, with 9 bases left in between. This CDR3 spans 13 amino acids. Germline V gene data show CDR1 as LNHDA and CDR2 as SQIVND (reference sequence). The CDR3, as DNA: TGTGCCAGTAGTTTGGGAGGGAATGAAAAACTGTTTTTT. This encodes CASSLGGNEKLFF.

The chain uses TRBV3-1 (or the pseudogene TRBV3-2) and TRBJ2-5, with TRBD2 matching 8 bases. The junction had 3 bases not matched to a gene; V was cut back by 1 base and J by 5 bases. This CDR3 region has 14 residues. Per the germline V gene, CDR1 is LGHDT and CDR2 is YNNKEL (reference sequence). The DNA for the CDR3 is TGTGCCAGCAGCCAAGGTTCGGGGGGGGAGACCCAGTACTTC. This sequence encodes CASSQGSGGETQYF.

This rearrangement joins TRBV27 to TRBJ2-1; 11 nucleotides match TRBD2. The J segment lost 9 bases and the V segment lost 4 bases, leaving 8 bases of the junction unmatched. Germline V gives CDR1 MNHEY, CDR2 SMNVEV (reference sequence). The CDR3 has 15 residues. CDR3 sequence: CASSSLAGGGIEQFF. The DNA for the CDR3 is TGTGCCAGCAGTTCTCTAGCGGGAGGAGGTATTGAGCAGTTCTTC.

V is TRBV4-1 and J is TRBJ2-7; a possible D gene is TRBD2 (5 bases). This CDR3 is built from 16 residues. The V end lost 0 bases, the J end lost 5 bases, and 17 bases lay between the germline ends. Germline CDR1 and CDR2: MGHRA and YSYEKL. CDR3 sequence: CASSQEGGPNRHEQYF. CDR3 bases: TGCGCCAGCAGCCAAGAAGGCGGGCCAAATCGGCACGAGCAGTACTTC.